The 22 T cell receptor beta chains listed next were all sequenced from one sample in a study of human T cells and chemical hapten exposure. TCRdb called the RACE reads again in MiXCR, with one record for every CDR3 protein. The sample includes tens of thousands of distinct CDR3 sequences, about 11% seen only once; the top ten take approximately 4%. The time point is: patch test 1, 2 weeks after DPC sensitization. Indicated treatment: therapeutic diphenylcyclopropenone sensitization with weekly scalp DPC. The source material was whole blood, sampled in connection with sensitization to the hapten diphenylcyclopropenone (DPC). The source of these receptors is a woman in her fifties or sixties with alopecia areata. Some clones in this sample may be carry-over from other donors' samples.

This chain links TRBV4-2 with TRBJ2-1, with D uncertain. The CDR3 consists of 18 residues. Germline loops: CDR1 LGHNA, CDR2 YNFKEQ. Trimming took off 0 bases at V and 0 bases at J, with 15 bases between the two ends. CDR3 sequence reads: CASSQDLASPSSYNEQFF. The CDR3 DNA is TGTGCCAGCAGCCAAGATCTTGCGTCTCCGAGCTCCTACAATGAGCAGTTCTTC.

This clonotype was recorded a few times. This rearrangement joins TRBV7-9 to TRBJ2-3; TRBD2 aligns across 7 bases. J gave up 0 bases and V 5 bases, and 8 bases lay outside the gene matches. Germline CDR1 is SEHNR and CDR2 is FQNEAQ (reference sequence). The CDR3 contains 16 residues. The CDR3 spells CASSPGGGPSTDTQYF. CDR3 coding DNA: TGTGCCAGCAGCCCGGGAGGCGGGCCTAGCACAGATACGCAGTATTTT.

The rearrangement joins TRBV9 to TRBJ2-7, with TRBD2 identical over 8 bases. Per germline, CDR1 SGDLS and CDR2 YYNGEE. The CDR3 sequence is 15 residues long. The trim removed 0 bases at V and 5 bases at J, leaving 7 bases unmatched. The CDR3 is CASSVDSGTTNEQYF. The CDR3 nucleotides read TGTGCCAGCAGCGTAGATAGCGGGACGACAAACGAGCAGTACTTC.

This clonotype was detected ten times or more. The chain carries TRBV28 and TRBJ2-2; D gene uncertain. The CDR3 is 13 residues long. Trimming cost V 6 bases and J 5 bases, with 10 bases left between them. In germline, CDR1 is MDHEN, CDR2 SYDVKM. The CDR3 DNA reads TGTGCCAGCAGGAGCCAGGCTACCGGGGAGCTGTTTTTT. Translation gives CASRSQATGELFF.

This clonotype was counted at least ten times. CDR3 nucleotide sequence: TGTGCCAGCAGCTTGGTGGGGATTGGGGGGCAGTACTTC. Translation gives CASSLVGIGGQYF. The chain has TRBV5-4 and TRBJ2-7; D possibly matches TRBD1 or TRBD2 (5 bases each). Germline CDR1 SGHNT, CDR2 YYREEE (reference sequence). This CDR3 contains 13 residues. Between the trimmed V and J ends, which lost 0 bases and 9 bases, there was a span of 13 bases.

This chain uses TRBV7-9 with TRBJ2-7, with D perhaps TRBD1 (5 bases). Germline CDR1 is SEHNR and CDR2 is FQNEAQ (reference sequence). With 1 base removed from V and 1 base from J, the gap between germline ends came to 17 bases. This CDR3 region has 17 residues. The CDR3 protein is CASSLGQLQSDSYEQYF. The CDR3 DNA is TGTGCCAGCAGCTTAGGACAGCTCCAAAGTGATTCCTACGAGCAGTACTTC. The entire variable domain, with the rest obtained from reference TRBV7-9 and TRBJ2-7, is as follows: DTGVSQNPRHKITKRGQNVTFRCDPISEHNRLYWYRQTLGQGPEFLTYFQNEAQLEKSRLLSDRFSAERPKGSFSTLEIQRTEQGDSAMYLCASSLGQLQSDSYEQYFGPGTRLTVT.

This clonotype has a count of ten or more. J is TRBJ2-5 and V is TRBV27; D uncertain. The CDR3 covers 13 residues. Germline CDR1 reads MNHEY; CDR2 reads SMNVEV (reference sequence). V was trimmed by 4 bases and J by 1 base, leaving 7 bases between them. The CDR3 sequence is CASSSGPQETQYF. CDR3 coding DNA: TGTGCCAGCAGTTCTGGACCCCAAGAGACCCAGTACTTC.

This clonotype came up many times. The V and J genes are TRBV29-1 and TRBJ2-2, with TRBD1 matching over 7 bases. The CDR3 contains 13 residues. CDR1 is SQVTM and CDR2 is ANQGSEA in the germline V gene. V was pared by 4 bases and J by 4 bases, with 3 bases of the junction left unmatched. CDR3 coding DNA: TGCAGCGTTGCACAGGGGACCACCGGGGAGCTGTTTTTT. It specifies CSVAQGTTGELFF.

This clonotype occurred a few times. The chain carries TRBV12-3 or TRBV12-4 and TRBJ2-3; TRBD2 agrees at 7 bases. After removal of 6 bases from V and 3 bases from J, the junction contained 6 bases not matched to a gene. This CDR3 contains 14 residues. CDR3 DNA sequence: TGTGCCAGCAGACGCGGGGGAGTAACAGATACGCAGTATTTT. Translating gives CASRRGGVTDTQYF.

This chain connects TRBV4-2 to TRBJ2-7; 10 positions match TRBD2. The CDR3 loop spans 19 amino acids. Germline values: CDR1 LGHNA, CDR2 YNFKEQ. After removal of 5 bases from V and 1 base from J, the junction contained 17 bases not matched to a gene. CDR3 bases: TGTGCCAGCAGCTACATGAGGCATTCGGGACTAGCGAAGTCCTACGAGCAGTACTTC. This translates into CASSYMRHSGLAKSYEQYF.

This clonotype was observed many times. At one end the junction does not follow the germline gene, possibly because of a read error. The chain recombines TRBV11-2 with TRBJ2-2; 10 bases fit TRBD2. This CDR3 is built from 16 residues. The germline gives CDR1 SGHAT, CDR2 FQNNGV. The CDR3 region has the DNA TGTGCCAGCAGCCTAGACAGCGGGAGGGTGACCGGGGAGCTGTTTTTT. Its protein is CASSLDSGRVTGELFF.

This clonotype came up many times. The chain has TRBV2 and TRBJ2-1; 13 nucleotides line up with TRBD2. The ends lost 7 bases at V and 10 bases at J; junction bases unmatched: 10. Germline CDR1 is SNHLY and CDR2 is FYNNEI. There are 15 residues in the CDR3. The chain's CDR3 is CASTKLAGGPREQFF. The CDR3 DNA is TGTGCCAGCACCAAACTAGCGGGGGGGCCCCGGGAGCAGTTCTTC.

This clonotype was counted at least ten times. The rearrangement joins TRBV12-3 or TRBV12-4 to TRBJ1-1; perhaps TRBD1 as D (5 bases). This CDR3 contains 13 residues. The V gene lost 5 bases and the J gene lost 3 bases, with 10 bases spanning the gap. CDR3 in DNA: TGTGCCAGCAGTAACAAGGGGCACACTGAAGCTTTCTTT. This gives the protein CASSNKGHTEAFF.

At least ten counts were recorded for this clonotype. The chain links TRBV27 to TRBJ2-2; TRBD2 matches at 13 bases. The length of the CDR3 is 16 residues. J lost 5 bases, V lost 5 bases, and 5 bases had no gene match. Germline V CDR1 and CDR2: MNHEY, SMNVEV (reference sequence). DNA of the CDR3: TGTGCCAGCAGTCTTTTGGGACTAGCGGGGACCGGGGAGCTGTTTTTT. Protein product: CASSLLGLAGTGELFF.

This clonotype was picked up a small number of times. The chain joins TRBV4-2 to TRBJ2-7, with TRBD2 matching 11 bases. CDR1 and CDR2 from the germline V gene are LGHNA and YNFKEQ. V dropped 0 bases and J dropped 10; count of bases not matched to a gene: 8. CDR3 size: 15 residues. The DNA for the CDR3 is TGTGCCAGCAGCCAAGAAGGTCCGCTAGCGGGAGGCCAGTACTTC. This codes for CASSQEGPLAGGQYF.

This clonotype was counted ten times or more. This rearrangement joins TRBV10-3 to TRBJ2-7; D might be TRBD1 (6 bases). In germline, CDR1 is ENHRY, CDR2 SYGVKD. Trimming removed 7 bases at V and 0 bases at J, with 13 bases between. This CDR3 comprises 14 residues. The CDR3 nucleotides are TGTGCCATCACCCAGGGGATGAGCTCCTACGAGCAGTACTTC. Translating it yields CAITQGMSSYEQYF.

This clonotype occurred many times. The chain joins TRBV7-2 to TRBJ1-5; unclear D gene. CDR3 length equals 13 residues. Per the germline V gene, CDR1 is SGHTA and CDR2 is FQGNSA. Trimming removed 5 bases from V and 4 bases from J, with 9 bases in between. CDR3 sequence reads: CASSPERNQPQHF. The DNA for the CDR3 is TGTGCCAGCAGCCCCGAACGGAATCAGCCCCAGCATTTT.

This clonotype was picked up many times. This chain connects TRBV18 to TRBJ1-5; D might be TRBD1 (6 bases). The germline V gene encodes CDR1 KGHSH and CDR2 LQKENI. With 8 bases removed from V and 3 bases from J, the gap between germline ends came to 17 bases. This CDR3 region has 15 residues. The CDR3 is CASATDQGHNQPQHF. CDR3 coding DNA: TGTGCCAGCGCCACCGACCAGGGGCACAATCAGCCCCAGCATTTT. Based on the CDR3 plus reference TRBV18 and TRBJ1-5, the full variable domain is NAGVMQNPRHLVRRRGQEARLRCSPMKGHSHVYWYRQLPEEGLKFMVYLQKENIIDESGMPKERFSAEFPKEGPSILRIQQVVRGDSAAYFCASATDQGHNQPQHFGDGTRLSIL.

This chain links TRBV7-9 with TRBJ2-1, with D perhaps given as TRBD1 or TRBD2 (5 bases each). Looked up from germline, CDR1 is SEHNR and CDR2 is FQNEAQ (reference sequence). CDR3 length: 14 residues. Trimming took 2 bases from V and 2 from J, leaving 7 bases between them. The CDR3 region is CASSLQGPYNEQFF. For the CDR3, the DNA is TGTGCCAGCAGCTTACAGGGACCCTACAATGAGCAGTTCTTC.

The gene calls are TRBV28 and TRBJ1-4; TRBD1 might be the D (6 bases). V was shortened by 2 bases and J by 7 bases, with 17 bases between the two germline ends. The CDR3 runs 16 residues. Per the germline V gene, CDR1 is MDHEN and CDR2 is SYDVKM. The CDR3 loop reads CASSLGPPGGGEKLFF. CDR3 sequence (DNA): TGTGCCAGCAGTTTAGGACCCCCTGGAGGGGGTGAAAAACTGTTTTTT.

This clonotype was picked up a small number of times. The chain employs TRBV6-6 and TRBJ1-5; 11 bases fit TRBD1. With V trimmed by 4 bases and J by 10 bases, 9 bases remained unmatched. This CDR3 is 15 amino acids long. Looked up from germline, CDR1 is MNHNY and CDR2 is SVGAGI (reference sequence). This CDR3 reads CASSLGQGGEGPQHF. CDR3 bases: TGTGCCAGCAGTTTGGGACAGGGGGGAGAGGGTCCCCAGCATTTT.

The CDR3: CSVEAQGSSYEQYF. CDR3 DNA: TGCAGCGTTGAGGCACAGGGGTCCTCCTACGAGCAGTACTTC. J is TRBJ2-7 and V is TRBV29-1; 7 nucleotides line up with TRBD1. This CDR3 region has 14 residues. Germline V gene data show CDR1 as SQVTM and CDR2 as ANQGSEA. Trimming removed 3 bases from V and 0 bases from J; junction bases left unmatched: 5.